A selection of T cell receptor beta chains follows, all from one sample in a study of T cell repertoires in cytomegalovirus infection. From the reads, TCRdb called clonotypes with MiXCR, one entry per CDR3 protein. The sample includes roughly 570,000 distinct CDR3 sequences, 40% of them seen just once. Antigens of these TCRs are unknown. Sequencing was performed on cultured PBMCs, taken from culture after CMV antigen stimulation. The receptor source for this set is a human donor in good health (CMV status not recorded). Some clones in this sample may be carry-over from other donors' samples. The CDR3 runs from the conserved cysteine through the conserved F or W. The D gene is left open where the match is weak. Clone size is stated in some rows and not others, as once, few, many or a class when expanded.

>.|TRBV6-8|.|TRBJ2-5
CASTLNPQETQYF
TGTGCCAGCACGTTGAACCCCCAAGAGACCCAGTACTTC
>TRBD2|TRBV4-2|.|TRBJ2-7
CASSQEASGLESYEQYF
TGTGCCAGCAGCCAAGAAGCTTCGGGACTAGAGTCCTACGAGCAGTACTTC
>.|TRBV12-3/TRBV12-4|.|TRBJ2-2
CASSFMAVTGELFF
TGTGCCAGCAGTTTCATGGCAGTTACCGGGGAGCTGTTTTTT
>TRBD1|TRBV11-2|.|TRBJ2-7
CASTSQGGSYEQYF
TGTGCCAGCACCTCACAGGGGGGCTCCTACGAGCAGTACTTC
>.|TRBV15|.|TRBJ1-6
CATSRGLGSPLHF
TGTGCCACCAGCAGAGGCCTAGGTTCACCCCTCCACTTT
>.|TRBV5-1|.|TRBJ1-6
CASSLETGLNSPLHF
TGCGCCAGCAGCTTGGAAACAGGCCTTAATTCACCCCTCCACTTT
>TRBD2|TRBV7-2|few|TRBJ2-3
CASSRLLAGVPTDTQYF
TGTGCCAGCAGCCGCCTACTAGCGGGGGTTCCCACAGATACGCAGTATTTT
>TRBD1|TRBV7-2|many|TRBJ1-5
CASSRRTGGNDQPQHF
TGTGCCAGCAGCCGACGGACAGGGGGCAACGATCAGCCCCAGCATTTT
>.|TRBV2|few|TRBJ2-5
CASSEVGQETQYF
TGTGCCAGCAGTGAAGTGGGCCAAGAGACCCAGTACTTC
>TRBD2|TRBV7-2|few|TRBJ2-5
CASSSVGREYETQYF
TGTGCCAGCAGCTCCGTTGGGCGGGAGTACGAGACCCAGTACTTC
>.|TRBV11-2|many|TRBJ2-5
CASSLGQGYQETQYF
TGTGCCAGCAGCTTAGGGCAGGGGTACCAAGAGACCCAGTACTTC
>.|TRBV7-8|.|TRBJ2-2
CASSPRLRKKNTGELFF
TGTGCCAGCAGCCCCCGACTGAGGAAGAAGAACACCGGGGAGCTGTTTTTT
>.|TRBV6-6|once|TRBJ1-1
CASSYSIVNTEAFF
TGTGCCAGCAGTTACTCAATCGTGAACACTGAAGCTTTCTTT
>TRBD1|TRBV7-2|.|TRBJ1-3
CASSPDRGRRNTIYF
TGTGCCAGCAGCCCTGACAGGGGGCGAAGAAACACCATATATTTT
>.|TRBV11-2|.|TRBJ2-7
CASSLEVGGLGGTYEQYF
TGTGCCAGCAGCTTAGAAGTTGGAGGACTAGGGGGAACCTACGAGCAGTACTTC
>TRBD1|TRBV7-8|few|TRBJ1-5
CASSLAGQGNQPQHF
TGTGCCAGCAGCTTAGCGGGACAGGGAAATCAGCCCCAGCATTTT
>.|TRBV7-6|many|TRBJ1-2
CASSLSSVPGHRGYTF
TGTGCCAGCAGCTTATCGTCTGTCCCGGGACACCGTGGCTACACCTTC
>TRBD2|TRBV3-1|.|TRBJ2-1
CASSNGGAVNNEQFF
TGTGCCAGCAGCAACGGGGGGGCGGTAAACAATGAGCAGTTCTTC
>.|TRBV7-2|.|TRBJ1-3
CASRASGNTIYF
TGTGCCAGCCGGGCCTCTGGAAACACCATATATTTT
>.|TRBV12-5|few|TRBJ2-1
CASGQGLANLFDEQFF
TGTGCTAGTGGTCAGGGGCTAGCGAACCTTTTTGATGAGCAGTTCTTC
>.|TRBV7-8|.|TRBJ1-2
CASSSLQGIYGYTF
TGTGCCAGCAGCTCCTTACAGGGCATCTATGGCTACACCTTC
>.|TRBV20-1|.|TRBJ2-3
CSASGTGADTQYF
TGCAGTGCCTCCGGTACGGGGGCAGATACGCAGTATTTT
>.|TRBV7-2|many|TRBJ1-2
CASSLEVTDYGYTF
TGTGCCAGCAGCTTAGAAGTGACAGATTATGGCTACACCTTC
>.|TRBV7-3|.|TRBJ1-1
CASSSYRGADGAFF
TGTGCCAGCAGCTCCTACCGGGGGGCCGATGGAGCTTTCTTT
>.|TRBV7-8|.|TRBJ2-7
CASSLEFLARYEQYF
TGTGCCAGCAGCTTAGAGTTTTTAGCGAGATACGAGCAGTACTTC
>.|TRBV6-2/TRBV6-3|few|TRBJ2-1
CASRPDNYNEQFF
TGTGCCAGCAGGCCGGACAACTACAATGAGCAGTTCTTC
>TRBD2|TRBV6-2/TRBV6-3|.|TRBJ2-5
CASSYGPSGKETQYF
TGTGCCAGCAGTTATGGGCCTAGCGGGAAAGAGACCCAGTACTTC
>TRBD2|TRBV11-2|few|TRBJ2-5
CASSPTLAGGPETQYF
TGTGCCAGCAGCCCAACCCTAGCGGGAGGGCCAGAGACCCAGTACTTC
>TRBD1|TRBV7-6|.|TRBJ1-6
CASRQGGAYNSPLHF
TGTGCCAGTCGACAGGGGGGTGCCTATAATTCACCCCTCCACTTT
>.|TRBV5-1|.|TRBJ1-2
CASSYGTGPYGYTF
TGCGCCAGCAGCTACGGTACTGGCCCCTATGGCTACACCTTC
>.|TRBV20-1|.|TRBJ2-3
CSARGTASGTDTQYF
TGCAGTGCTAGAGGCACGGCTAGCGGCACAGATACGCAGTATTTT
>TRBD2|TRBV11-2|.|TRBJ2-7
CASSRRSTSGPYEQYF
TGTGCCAGCAGCCGACGGTCCACTAGCGGGCCCTACGAGCAGTACTTC
>.|TRBV19|once|TRBJ2-3
CASSIGPDTQYF
TGTGCCAGTAGTATCGGACCAGATACGCAGTATTTT
>TRBD2|TRBV24-1|.|TRBJ2-5
CATSGSSGGGETQYF
TGTGCCACCAGTGGAAGTAGCGGGGGTGGGGAGACCCAGTACTTC
>.|TRBV7-4|.|TRBJ2-1
CVSSPRGSRNEQFF
TGTGTCAGCAGCCCCCGGGGTAGTAGGAATGAGCAGTTCTTC
>TRBD1|TRBV7-2|many|TRBJ1-1
CASSPGTGITEAFF
TGTGCCAGCAGCCCAGGGACAGGGATCACTGAAGCTTTCTTT
>.|TRBV7-2|few|TRBJ2-3
CASSYSSDTQYF
TGTGCCAGCAGCTATTCCAGTGATACGCAGTATTTT
>.|TRBV11-2|.|TRBJ2-6
CASSLGGGIGEWSGANVLTF
TGTGCCAGCAGCTTGGGGGGGGGCATTGGGGAATGGTCTGGGGCCAACGTCCTGACTTTC
>TRBD1|TRBV7-2|.|TRBJ2-7
CASGTGDSYEQYF
TGTGCCAGCGGGACAGGGGACTCCTACGAGCAGTACTTC
>TRBD2|TRBV20-1|once|TRBJ2-4
CSAVSLSGGTHQNIQYF
TGCAGTGCTGTCTCCCTAAGCGGGGGGACCCATCAAAACATTCAGTACTTC
>TRBD2|TRBV11-3|.|TRBJ2-5
CASSVGASGGPPDTQYF
TGTGCCAGCAGCGTGGGGGCTAGCGGGGGCCCCCCAGATACCCAGTACTTC
>.|TRBV5-6|few|TRBJ2-6
CASSPRGSGANVLTF
TGTGCCAGCAGCCCTCGGGGCTCTGGGGCCAACGTCCTGACTTTC
>.|TRBV7-2|.|TRBJ2-1
CASSFRSAGSYNEQFF
TGTGCCAGCAGCTTTCGATCTGCGGGTTCCTACAATGAGCAGTTCTTC
>.|TRBV6-2/TRBV6-3|few|TRBJ2-3
CASLDLGTDTQYF
TGTGCCAGCCTTGACCTCGGCACAGATACGCAGTATTTT
>.|TRBV19|.|TRBJ2-2
CASTVGVRTGELFF
TGTGCCAGCACAGTTGGGGTTCGTACCGGGGAGCTGTTTTTT
>.|TRBV2|.|TRBJ1-2
CASRPDRRGYTF
TGTGCCAGCAGACCCGACAGACGAGGCTACACCTTC
>.|TRBV11-1|.|TRBJ2-3
CASSLALTSPFDTQYF
TGTGCCAGCAGCTTAGCGTTGACAAGCCCCTTCGATACGCAGTATTTT
>TRBD2|TRBV29-1|.|TRBJ2-5
CSVGRGLAIGETQYF
TGCAGCGTTGGCCGGGGACTAGCGATTGGAGAGACCCAGTACTTC
>.|TRBV4-1|.|TRBJ2-7
CASSHLPLRDSSYEQYF
TGCGCCAGCAGCCATTTGCCGCTTCGGGACTCCTCTTACGAGCAGTACTTC
>TRBD1|TRBV7-2|.|TRBJ1-4
CASSRSGTGEEKLFF
TGTGCCAGCAGCCGGAGCGGGACAGGGGAGGAAAAACTGTTTTTT
>.|TRBV20-1|.|TRBJ1-1
CSARKGRNTEAFF
TGCAGTGCTAGAAAGGGTAGGAACACTGAAGCTTTCTTT
>TRBD2|TRBV12-3/TRBV12-4|.|TRBJ2-5
CASTKTSGRAETQYF
TGTGCCAGCACCAAGACTAGCGGGAGGGCAGAGACCCAGTACTTC
>.|TRBV7-2|.|TRBJ2-3
CASSLRGPRTDTQYF
TGTGCCAGCAGCTTAAGGGGACCCCGCACAGATACGCAGTATTTT
>TRBD1|TRBV5-5|few|TRBJ1-3
CASSLGPGQGYTIYF
TGTGCCAGCAGCTTGGGGCCGGGACAGGGTTACACCATATATTTT
>TRBD1|TRBV2|.|TRBJ1-2
CASRKQGSNYGYTF
TGTGCCAGCAGAAAACAGGGGTCTAACTATGGCTACACCTTC
>.|TRBV4-1|.|TRBJ1-2
CASSQDRSTNYGYTF
TGCGCCAGCAGCCAAGATAGATCAACCAACTATGGCTACACCTTC
>.|TRBV15|.|TRBJ2-3
CATSISGGSTDTQYF
TGTGCCACCAGCATCTCGGGCGGGAGCACAGATACGCAGTATTTT
>.|TRBV7-8|few|TRBJ2-3
CASSLRFVGLLTDTQYF
TGTGCCAGCAGCTTACGGTTTGTCGGGCTTCTCACAGATACGCAGTATTTT